These T cell receptor beta chains were read from a single sample in a study of blood T cell repertoires in COVID-19. Some clones are missing from TCRdb's copy, which holds only in-frame ones; the method was immunoSEQ multiplex PCR. The sample gives about 130,000 clones, over 75% of which show up once; approximately 3.3% is in the top ten. What was sequenced was peripheral blood. The receptors shown here come from a woman aged 55-70 years with acute or convalescent COVID-19. Both conserved end residues are part of each CDR3. A D gene is named only where the DNA matches it firmly. Rows give clone size only sometimes, using once, few, many, or a class for an expanded clone.

CDR3: CASSLIGRPYEQYF; DNA: TGTGCCAGCAGTTTAATAGGGAGACCCTACGAGCAGTACTTC; J: TRBJ2-7; size: -; D: -; V: TRBV28
CDR3: CASSSIKGHFETQYF; DNA: TGTGCCAGCAGTTCAATAAAGGGACATTTTGAGACCCAGTACTTC; J: TRBJ2-5; size: few; D: -; V: TRBV6-6
CDR3: CASSSRAGLAGGTEQFF; DNA: TGTGCCAGCAGCTCCCGTGCGGGACTAGCGGGAGGTACTGAGCAGTTCTTC; J: TRBJ2-1; size: -; D: TRBD2; V: TRBV11-2
CDR3: CASSPIAYEQYF; DNA: TGTGCCAGCAGTCCCATTGCCTACGAGCAGTACTTC; J: TRBJ2-7; size: -; D: -; V: TRBV28
CDR3: CASSSSIAGRYNEQFF; DNA: TGTGCCAGCAGTTCATCCATAGCGGGACGGTACAATGAGCAGTTCTTC; J: TRBJ2-1; size: -; D: TRBD2; V: TRBV6-6
CDR3: CASSLIGREAFF; DNA: TGTGCCAGCAGTTTAATTGGCAGAGAAGCTTTCTTT; J: TRBJ1-1; size: once; D: -; V: TRBV28
CDR3: CASRGLGNHGYTF; DNA: TGTGCCAGCAGGGGCCTTGGAAATCATGGCTACACCTTC; J: TRBJ1-2; size: -; D: -; V: TRBV6-5
CDR3: CASSFEGQQNSPSGNTIYF; DNA: TGCGCCAGCAGCTTCGAGGGACAGCAAAACTCCCCCTCTGGAAACACCATATATTTT; J: TRBJ1-3; size: few; D: TRBD1; V: TRBV5-1
CDR3: CAINPGQTNYGYTF; DNA: TGTGCCATCAACCCAGGGCAAACTAACTATGGCTACACCTTC; J: TRBJ1-2; size: few; D: -; V: TRBV10-3
CDR3: CAWKRGFYGYTF; DNA: TGTGCCTGGAAACGAGGGTTCTATGGCTACACCTTC; J: TRBJ1-2; size: -; D: -; V: TRBV30
CDR3: CASSVGPRGDQPQHF; DNA: TGTGCCAGCAGCGTGGGCCCTAGGGGCGATCAGCCCCAGCATTTT; J: TRBJ1-5; size: -; D: -; V: TRBV2
CDR3: CASSQDLAGPREQYF; DNA: TGTGCCAGCAGCCAAGATCTAGCGGGGCCGCGGGAGCAGTACTTC; J: TRBJ2-7; size: -; D: TRBD2; V: TRBV14
CDR3: CASSGDRSRGEKLFF; DNA: TGTGCCAGCAGCGGAGATCGGTCCCGGGGTGAAAAACTGTTTTTT; J: TRBJ1-4; size: -; D: -; V: TRBV2
CDR3: CASSLQAGESYEQYF; DNA: TGTGCCAGCAGTCTCCAGGCGGGAGAGTCCTACGAGCAGTACTTC; J: TRBJ2-7; size: -; D: TRBD2; V: TRBV27
CDR3: CASSWTGAYQPQHF; DNA: TGTGCCAGCAGCTGGACAGGGGCATATCAGCCCCAGCATTTT; J: TRBJ1-5; size: -; D: TRBD1; V: TRBV6-5
CDR3: CASSYSYGRTGQGYTF; DNA: TGTGCCAGCAGTTACTCGTACGGCAGGACAGGGCAAGGCTACACCTTC; J: TRBJ1-2; size: -; D: TRBD1; V: TRBV6-5
CDR3: CASSANPYMNTEAFF; DNA: TGTGCCAGTAGTGCCAACCCTTACATGAACACTGAAGCTTTCTTT; J: TRBJ1-1; size: few; D: -; V: TRBV19
CDR3: CASSLPSTDTQYF; DNA: TGTGCCAGCAGCCTTCCGTCCACAGATACGCAGTATTTT; J: TRBJ2-3; size: -; D: -; V: TRBV14
CDR3: CASSAPQGANSYEQYF; DNA: TGTGCCAGCAGTGCACCACAGGGGGCCAACTCCTACGAGCAGTACTTC; J: TRBJ2-7; size: -; D: TRBD1; V: TRBV6-1
CDR3: CASSSQGLGELFF; DNA: TGTGCCAGCAGTTCACAGGGTCTCGGGGAGCTGTTTTTT; J: TRBJ2-2; size: -; D: -; V: TRBV2
CDR3: CSASPTGVLTQYF; DNA: TGCAGTGCTAGTCCTACAGGGGTTCTTACGCAGTATTTT; J: TRBJ2-3; size: -; D: TRBD1; V: TRBV20-1
CDR3: CSVSAGPTYEQYF; DNA: TGCAGCGTTTCAGCGGGACCCACCTACGAGCAGTACTTC; J: TRBJ2-7; size: -; D: TRBD2; V: TRBV29-1
CDR3: CASSRQTNEKLFF; DNA: TGTGCCAGCAGCCGACAGACTAATGAAAAACTGTTTTTT; J: TRBJ1-4; size: -; D: -; V: TRBV9
CDR3: CSAGWETQYF; DNA: TGCAGCGCCGGGTGGGAGACCCAGTACTTC; J: TRBJ2-5; size: -; D: -; V: TRBV29-1
CDR3: CASSRVDGYTF; DNA: TGTGCCAGCAGCAGGGTGGATGGCTACACCTTC; J: TRBJ1-2; size: -; D: -; V: TRBV28
CDR3: CASSGGPFETQYF; DNA: TGTGCCAGCAGCGGGGGCCCTTTTGAGACCCAGTACTTC; J: TRBJ2-5; size: -; D: -; V: TRBV9
CDR3: CASSSGGLREQFF; DNA: TGTGCCAGCAGCTCGGGGGGACTCCGGGAGCAGTTCTTC; J: TRBJ2-1; size: -; D: TRBD2; V: TRBV7-3
CDR3: CSASWGPEKLFF; DNA: TGCAGCGCCTCGTGGGGCCCTGAAAAACTGTTTTTT; J: TRBJ1-4; size: -; D: -; V: TRBV29-1
CDR3: CASSYSQVGNEQFF; DNA: TGTGCCAGCAGTTACTCTCAGGTCGGCAATGAGCAGTTCTTC; J: TRBJ2-1; size: -; D: -; V: TRBV6-6